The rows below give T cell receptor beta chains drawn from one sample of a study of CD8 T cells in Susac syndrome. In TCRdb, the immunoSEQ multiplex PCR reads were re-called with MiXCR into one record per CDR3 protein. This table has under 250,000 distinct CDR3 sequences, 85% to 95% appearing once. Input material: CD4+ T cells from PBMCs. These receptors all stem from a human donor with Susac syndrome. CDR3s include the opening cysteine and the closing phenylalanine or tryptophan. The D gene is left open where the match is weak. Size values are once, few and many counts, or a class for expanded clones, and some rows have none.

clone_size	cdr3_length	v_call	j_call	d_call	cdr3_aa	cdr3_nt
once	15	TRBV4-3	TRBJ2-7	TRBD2	CASSQDRLAGDEQYF	TGCGCCAGCAGCCAAGATCGGCTAGCGGGGGACGAGCAGTACTTC
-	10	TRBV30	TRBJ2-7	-	CAWTQDEQYF	TGTGCCTGGACCCAGGACGAGCAGTACTTC
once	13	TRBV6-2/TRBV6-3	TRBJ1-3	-	CASSYSDGNTIYF	TGTGCCAGCAGTTACTCGGATGGAAACACCATATATTTT
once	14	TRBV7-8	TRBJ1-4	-	CASNGQSNGGKLFF	TGTGCCAGCAACGGACAGTCGAACGGAGGAAAACTGTTTTTT
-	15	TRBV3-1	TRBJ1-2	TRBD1	CASSQGIDREVGYTF	TGTGCCAGCAGCCAAGGCATAGACAGGGAGGTTGGCTACACCTTC
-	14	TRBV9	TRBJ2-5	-	CASSVDLAEETQYF	TGTGCCAGCAGCGTAGATTTAGCGGAAGAGACCCAGTACTTC
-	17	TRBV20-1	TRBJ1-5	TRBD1	CSARVETGVGSNQPQHF	TGCAGTGCTAGAGTCGAGACAGGGGTTGGGAGCAATCAGCCCCAGCATTTT
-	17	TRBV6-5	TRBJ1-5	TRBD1	CASSYSRQGASNQPQHF	TGTGCCAGCAGTTACTCCAGACAGGGGGCGAGCAATCAGCCCCAGCATTTT
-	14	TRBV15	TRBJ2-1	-	CATSTFVAVRGQFF	TGTGCCACCAGCACCTTCGTGGCAGTACGGGGGCAGTTCTTC
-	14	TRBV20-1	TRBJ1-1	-	CSARGDTTYTEAFF	TGCAGTGCTAGAGGGGACACCACCTACACTGAAGCTTTCTTT
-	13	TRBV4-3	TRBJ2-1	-	CASSLQGSHEQFF	TGCGCCAGCAGCCTACAGGGTAGCCATGAGCAGTTCTTC
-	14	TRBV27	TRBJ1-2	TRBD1	CASSLGQGDIGYTF	TGTGCCAGCAGTTTAGGACAGGGCGATATAGGCTACACCTTC
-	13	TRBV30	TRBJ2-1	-	CAWSVAGNNEQFF	TGTGCCTGGAGTGTTGCCGGGAACAATGAGCAGTTCTTC
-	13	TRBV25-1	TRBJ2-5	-	CASSVFPEETQYF	TGTGCCAGCAGTGTGTTTCCGGAAGAGACCCAGTACTTC
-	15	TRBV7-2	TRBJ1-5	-	CASSHSTGTRQPQHF	TGTGCCAGCAGCCACTCCACAGGTACTCGTCAGCCCCAGCATTTT
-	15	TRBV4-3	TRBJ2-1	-	CASSQEGRGQNEQFF	TGCGCCAGCAGCCAAGAGGGGAGGGGGCAGAATGAGCAGTTCTTC
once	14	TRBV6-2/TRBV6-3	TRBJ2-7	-	CASKDTTGGHEQYF	TGTGCCAGCAAAGACACTACAGGAGGCCACGAGCAGTACTTC
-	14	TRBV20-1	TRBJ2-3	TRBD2	CSARDYLDTDTQYF	TGCAGTGCTCGGGACTACCTAGACACAGATACGCAGTATTTT
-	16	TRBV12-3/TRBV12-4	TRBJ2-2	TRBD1	CASRLGQGAYTGELFF	TGTGCCAGCAGACTTGGACAGGGGGCTTACACCGGGGAGCTGTTTTTT
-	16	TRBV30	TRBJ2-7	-	CAWSGGPHPTSYEQYF	TGTGCCTGGAGTGGCGGTCCGCACCCCACCTCCTACGAGCAGTACTTC
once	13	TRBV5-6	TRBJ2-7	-	CASSLKGGGEQYF	TGTGCCAGCAGCTTGAAGGGGGGTGGTGAGCAGTACTTC
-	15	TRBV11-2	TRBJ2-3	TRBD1	CASRGTVREWDTQYF	TGTGCCAGCAGAGGGACAGTCAGGGAGTGGGATACGCAGTATTTT
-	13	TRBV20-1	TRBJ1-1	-	CSARIRGSTEAFF	TGCAGTGCTAGAATTCGGGGCAGCACTGAAGCTTTCTTT
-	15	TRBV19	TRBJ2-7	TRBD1	CASMRKTGGSYEQYF	TGTGCCAGTATGAGGAAAACAGGGGGCTCCTACGAGCAGTACTTC
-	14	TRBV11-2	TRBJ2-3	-	CASSLWDLRDTQYF	TGTGCCAGCAGCTTATGGGACCTCAGGGATACGCAGTATTTT
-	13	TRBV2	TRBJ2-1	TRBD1	CASIGQGRHEQFF	TGTGCCAGCATTGGACAGGGGAGGCATGAGCAGTTCTTC
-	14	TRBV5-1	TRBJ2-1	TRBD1	CASSRGTGGYEQFF	TGCGCCAGCAGCCGCGGCACAGGGGGCTATGAGCAGTTCTTC
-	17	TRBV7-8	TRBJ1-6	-	CASSYHEGNSYNSPLHF	TGTGCCAGCAGTTATCACGAGGGGAACTCCTATAATTCACCCCTCCACTTT
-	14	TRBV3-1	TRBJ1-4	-	CASSHGISNEKLFF	TGTGCCAGCAGCCACGGGATTTCTAATGAAAAACTGTTTTTT
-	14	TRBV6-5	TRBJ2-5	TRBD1	CASSLQGNEETQYF	TGTGCCAGCAGTCTACAGGGGAACGAAGAGACCCAGTACTTC